This TCR beta chain was found in a study of Tregs in tolerant kidney transplant recipients. Whole-study findings and limits: No direct test of biological reproducibility was done here. The most relevant donor-specific Treg TCRbeta repertoire apparently came from expansion with activated donor B cells.

The method was immunoSEQ multiplex PCR; TCRdb's version includes in-frame clones alone and lacks a portion of them. The data contain some 60,000 clones, around four fifths of them singletons. Unstimulated Tregs (CD4+CD25+CD127-) and CD4+CD25- non-Tregs were sorted from PBMCs. A remark on this clone: The antigen is undetermined.

The material sequenced was CD4+ T cells from blood. The sequence derives from a human donor in good health.

CDR3 in DNA: TGTGCCAGCAGCCCCGGTATAGGACAGGGGAACACTGAAGCTTTCTTT. It yields the protein CASSPGIGQGNTEAFF. This chain uses TRBV7-6 with TRBJ1-1; 8 bases match TRBD1. Trimming took 5 bases from V and 1 from J; bases not matched to a gene: 9. The CDR3 extends over 16 amino acids. Germline V gives CDR1 SGHVS, CDR2 FNYEAQ.